This T cell receptor (beta chain) stems from a study of blood T cell repertoires in COVID-19. Study details: COVID-19 samples from acute and convalescent phases originated in the United States, Italy and Spain. Nucleic acid was either cDNA or gDNA, and it came from T cells, B-cell-depleted T cells, or PBMCs.

In the original workflow: Amplification of reference gene primers provided the estimated nucleated cell counts. This table comes from immunoSEQ multiplex PCR, and its TCRdb copy is limited to in-frame clones, with some not included. V and J calls and clone size are as listed in that table; D and trimming were resolved from the DNA. The data show more than 60,000 clones, more than 80% seen once. In Seattle, patients joined the study during active infection and were tracked longitudinally. Germline V gene data show CDR1 as LGHDT and CDR2 as YNNKEL (reference sequence). This CDR3 spans 15 amino acids. V was trimmed by 2 bases and J by 0 bases, leaving 8 bases between them.

The V and J genes are TRBV3-1 (or the pseudogene TRBV3-2) and TRBJ2-4, with D tentatively TRBD1 (5 bases). The source material was peripheral blood. This clonotype was sampled from a man aged 50 or older with COVID-19, enrolled during active disease. This CDR3 is CASSQPGLAKNIQYF. The DNA for the CDR3 is TGTGCCAGCAGCCAACCAGGGTTAGCCAAAAACATTCAGTACTTC.